This paragraph reports one T cell receptor beta chain. Its specificity is unknown. V lost 2 bases to trimming and J lost 7 bases; unmatched junction nucleotides: 8. Per germline, CDR1 SNHLY and CDR2 FYNNEI. This CDR3 has 15 residues. This record comes from a study of blood T cells in healthy people across ages. Across the whole study: With template switching, about one barcoded beta molecule was captured per two T cells.

Study-wide results and limits: Per million T cells, the diversity of TCR beta decreased roughly linearly as age advanced.

The authors ran a second PCR of roughly 6 to 12 cycles using a sample-barcoded 5' primer and a J-beta primer mix. Each cDNA molecule, via a template-switch adaptor with 12 random nucleotides, was tagged. One entry per CDR3 protein results from TCRdb running MiXCR on the 5' RACE reads. Found here are 600,000 to 850,000 distinct CDR3 sequences, 43% of them singletons; the top ten hold 20% to 25%. The J gene is TRBJ2-1, the V gene TRBV2; 7 bases match TRBD1. The clonotype comes from a woman in her sixties in good health. Sequenced material: blood. The CDR3 DNA sequence: TGTGCCAGCAGTGAACGGACAGGCTTAAAGAATGAGCAGTTCTTC. It translates to CASSERTGLKNEQFF.